Listed here are 20 T cell receptor beta chains from one sample, sequenced in a study of OX40 agonist ivuxolimab in advanced cancers. Here immunoSEQ multiplex PCR was the method, and the copy in TCRdb shows in-frame clones only, minus some. The table has 35,000 to 45,000 clones, around 83% seen once; the top ten hold less than 25%. Material: CD4+ or CD8+ T cells sorted from blood, obtained in a trial of the OX40 agonist ivuxolimab. These receptors all stem from an adult with an advanced solid tumor such as melanoma, head and neck, liver or kidney cancer.

The chain combines TRBV27 with TRBJ2-7, with no clear D. CDR1 and CDR2 from the germline V gene are MNHEY and SMNVEV (reference sequence). V lost 5 bases and J 3 bases, leaving 8 bases between the germline ends. The CDR3 runs 12 residues. The CDR3 loop is CASSGLGYEQYF. The CDR3 bases are TGTGCCAGCAGTGGGCTGGGCTACGAGCAGTACTTC.

This rearrangement joins TRBV6-1 to TRBJ2-7, with 7 positions matching TRBD1. Germline loops: CDR1 MNHNS, CDR2 SASEGT. J lost 3 bases, V lost 6 bases, and 5 bases had no gene match. The CDR3 loop spans 13 amino acids. CDR3 sequence reads: CASSPTGSYEQYV. CDR3 nucleotides: TGTGCCAGCAGCCCGACAGGGAGCTACGAGCAGTACGTC.

The J gene is TRBJ2-2, the V gene TRBV19, with 9 bases fitting TRBD2. Unmatched junction bases numbered 4, after V lost 10 bases and J lost 1 base. This CDR3 is built from 14 residues. Germline V gene lookup returns CDR1 LNHDA and CDR2 SQIVND (reference sequence). CDR3 DNA sequence: TGTGCCATTAGCGGGGGCCTGAACACCGGGGAGCTGTTTTTT. Amino acids: CAISGGLNTGELFF.

Here the CDR3 DNA reads TGTGCCAGCAGCGTAGAATCCGGACCGGGACAGGGAGCTAACTATGGCTACACCTTC. Its protein product is CASSVESGPGQGANYGYTF. V gene TRBV9 combines with J gene TRBJ1-2; 9 bases fit TRBD1. V was pared by 0 bases and J by 0 bases, with 12 bases of the junction left unmatched. Germline CDR1 is SGDLS and CDR2 is YYNGEE. This CDR3 is built from 19 residues.

This chain connects TRBV9 to TRBJ2-3, with D tentatively TRBD2 (6 bases). V dropped 1 base and J dropped 1 base, with 25 bases sitting between them. The CDR3 totals 20 residues. Germline CDR1 is SGDLS and CDR2 is YYNGEE. The CDR3 region has the DNA TGTGCCAGCAGCGTAAGGGCCTGGGTGGGGGACTTAGAGGGCACAGATACGCAGTATTTT. It yields the protein CASSVRAWVGDLEGTDTQYF.

The table lists this clone with a count of one. V and J are TRBV7-7 and TRBJ2-2, with 9 bases aligning to TRBD2. The CDR3 contains 14 residues. The V and J ends lost 8 bases and 7 bases, in that order; junction bases with no gene match: 8. Germline CDR1 and CDR2: SSHAT and FNYEAQ (reference sequence). The CDR3 reads CASGRGGAVGELFF. The CDR3 DNA reads as TGTGCCAGCGGCCGCGGGGGGGCCGTCGGGGAGCTGTTTTTT.

This chain links TRBV5-5 with TRBJ2-7; 8 nucleotides match TRBD1. Trimming removed 1 base from V and 2 bases from J; junction bases left unmatched: 5. CDR3 length: 15 residues. Germline CDR1 is SGHKS and CDR2 is YYEKEE (reference sequence). CDR3 bases: TGTGCCAGCAGCTTGTACCAGGGGGCACCCTACGAGCAGTACTTC. Translating gives CASSLYQGAPYEQYF. Full variable domain (missing parts from reference TRBV5-5 and TRBJ2-7): DAGVTQSPTHLIKTRGQQVTLRCSPISGHKSVSWYQQVLGQGPQFIFQYYEKEERGRGNFPDRFSARQFPNYSSELNVNALLLGDSALYLCASSLYQGAPYEQYFGPGTRLTVT.

The chain combines TRBV5-6 with TRBJ2-7, with 9 bases lining up with TRBD1. Per germline, CDR1 SGHDT and CDR2 YYEEEE. The V gene end was trimmed by 5 bases and the J gene end by 5 bases; junction bases not matched to a gene: 8. The CDR3 runs 14 residues. CDR3 DNA: TGTGCCAGCAGTTACGGGACAGGGACCCACGAGCAGTACTTC. Its translation: CASSYGTGTHEQYF.

The genes are TRBV19 and TRBJ2-3; 10 nucleotides agree with TRBD1. In germline, CDR1 is LNHDA, CDR2 SQIVND (reference sequence). Trimming took 5 bases from V and 5 from J; bases not matched to a gene: 1. The CDR3 is 13 residues long. The CDR3 spells CASSGQGVDTQYF. The CDR3 DNA reads as TGTGCCAGTAGTGGACAGGGGGTAGATACGCAGTATTTT.

This chain uses TRBV9 with TRBJ2-6; 9 bases are shared with TRBD1. The CDR3 sequence is 20 residues long. Losses at the gene ends were 5 bases for V and 4 bases for J; bases not matched to a gene: 19. The germline CDR1 and CDR2 sequences are SGDLS and YYNGEE. CDR3 in DNA: TGTGCCAGCAGGCAAACCCCGGGGCCCGGGACAGGGTCCGGGGCCAACGTCCTGACTTTC. Translated: CASRQTPGPGTGSGANVLTF.

This chain connects TRBV6-5 to TRBJ2-7; D unclear. The CDR3 is 11 amino acids. Between the trimmed V and J ends, which lost 4 bases and 12 bases, there was a span of 13 bases. The germline gives CDR1 MNHEY, CDR2 SVGAGI. The CDR3, as DNA: TGTGCCAGCAGTTCTAAAAGGGAACGGTACGTC. It encodes CASSSKRERYV.

V and J are TRBV15 and TRBJ1-5; no clear D. V was trimmed by 5 bases and J by 1 base, leaving 15 bases between them. CDR1 is LNHNV and CDR2 is YYDKDF in the germline V gene (reference sequence). CDR3 length: 16 amino acids. As DNA, the CDR3 is TGTGCCACCAGCTTCGGACCCGCGGGGAGCAATCAGCCCCAGCATTTT. Protein product: CATSFGPAGSNQPQHF. Based on the CDR3 plus reference TRBV15 and TRBJ1-5, the full variable domain is DAMVIQNPRYQVTQFGKPVTLSCSQTLNHNVMYWYQQKSSQAPKLLFHYYDKDFNNEADTPDNFQSRRPNTSFCFLDIRSPGLGDTAMYLCATSFGPAGSNQPQHFGDGTRLSIL.

The gene calls are TRBV5-4 and TRBJ2-2, with D perhaps TRBD2 (6 bases). The CDR3 covers 15 residues. Between the trimmed V and J ends, which lost 0 bases and 2 bases, there was a span of 8 bases. Germline values: CDR1 SGHNT, CDR2 YYREEE (reference sequence). In DNA, the CDR3 is TGTGCCAGCAGCTTGGCGGGGGTAAACACCGGGGAGCTGTTTTTT. The encoded protein is CASSLAGVNTGELFF.

This clone was counted a single time. The chain is built from TRBV11-1 and TRBJ2-5; a weak D match, TRBD1 (6 bases). Deletions cut 2 bases from V and 2 bases from J, with 9 bases between. This CDR3 has 14 residues. Germline loops: CDR1 SGHAT, CDR2 FQDESV (reference sequence). Written as DNA, the CDR3 is TGTGCCAGCAGCTTACCGGACAGTCAAGAGACCCAGTACTTC. Amino acid sequence: CASSLPDSQETQYF.

V and J are TRBV6-1 and TRBJ1-2, with 8 bases that match TRBD1. Germline lookup yields CDR1 MNHNS and CDR2 SASEGT. V lost 2 bases and J lost 4; bases outside the gene matches: 6. The CDR3 extends over 15 amino acids. CDR3 sequence reads: CASSETGTGGYGYTF. CDR3 coding DNA: TGTGCCAGCAGTGAAACCGGGACAGGCGGCTATGGCTACACCTTC.

There are a few counts of this clone. The rearrangement links TRBV27 to TRBJ1-5, with a weak D call TRBD1 (5 bases). In germline, CDR1 is MNHEY, CDR2 SMNVEV (reference sequence). This CDR3 is 13 amino acids long. V gave up 5 bases and J gave up 4 bases, with 9 bases separating them. CDR3 nucleotide sequence: TGTGCCAGCAGTGAGTGGGGGAATCAGCCCCAGCATTTT. The encoded protein is CASSEWGNQPQHF.

The chain couples TRBV5-8 to TRBJ2-7, with TRBD1 identical over 7 bases. The length of the CDR3 is 14 residues. Trimming at V came to 6 bases and at J to 5 bases, leaving 11 bases not matched to a gene. Germline CDR1 and CDR2: SGHTS and YDEGEE. CDR3 in amino acids: CASNNRGQYHEQYV. Written as DNA, the CDR3 is TGTGCCAGCAACAATAGGGGACAGTACCACGAGCAGTACGTC.

This chain links TRBV2 with TRBJ1-4, with 7 bases that match TRBD1. The CDR3 has 17 amino acids. CDR1 and CDR2 from the germline V gene are SNHLY and FYNNEI. The trim removed 3 bases at V and 8 bases at J, leaving 15 bases unmatched. CDR3 sequence: CASSDEGPPGQREKLFF. In DNA, the CDR3 is TGTGCCAGCAGTGATGAGGGACCCCCGGGACAGAGGGAAAAACTGTTTTTT. The whole variable domain, filled in from reference TRBV2 and TRBJ1-4, reads EPEVTQTPSHQVTQMGQEVILRCVPISNHLYFYWYRQILGQKVEFLVSFYNNEISEKSEIFDDQFSVERPDGSNFTLKIRSTKLEDSAMYFCASSDEGPPGQREKLFFGSGTQLSVL.

The chain carries TRBV28 and TRBJ2-2; no firm D call. Per the germline V gene, CDR1 is MDHEN and CDR2 is SYDVKM. Trimming pared 3 bases from V and 7 bases from J, leaving 3 bases between. The CDR3 is 11 residues long. The DNA of the CDR3 is TGTGCCAGCAGTTTTGACGGGGAGCTGTTTTTT. This encodes CASSFDGELFF.

The chain has TRBV9 and TRBJ2-3; 11 bases align to TRBD2. The length of the CDR3 is 17 residues. V was pared by 0 bases and J by 2 bases, with 5 bases of the junction left unmatched. CDR1 SGDLS and CDR2 YYNGEE come from the germline V gene. CDR3 loop: CASSVGPSGGFTDTQYF. Here the CDR3 DNA reads TGTGCCAGCAGCGTAGGTCCTAGCGGGGGGTTCACAGATACGCAGTATTTT.